This T cell receptor (beta chain) was sequenced in a study of T cells in Graves' hyperthyroidism and ophthalmopathy (dated by TCRdb to the late 2010s). For the study in its entirety: Peripheral blood was collected at initial diagnosis, before any treatment. The roughly 100 discovery patients were randomly split 7:3 into training and test sets. The study also compared thyroid tissue and blood T-cell repertoires from more than 5 Graves' hyperthyroidism patients. The paper reports TCR Vbeta CDR3 sequencing of approximately 140 peripheral blood samples: approximately 41 ophthalmopathy, under 85 hyperthyroidism and 17 progressor patients. To identify TCR V-J signatures that set the groups apart, the researchers used a discovery cohort of about a hundred patients, made up of approximately 43 with Graves' ophthalmopathy and about 60 with stable Graves' hyperthyroidism. An independent validation cohort of around 20 hyperthyroidism patients and 15 or so patients who later progressed to ophthalmopathy tested prospective prediction of ophthalmopathy. After blood sampling, hyperthyroidism patients were treated with methimazole at a starting dose of 30 mg daily, and ophthalmopathy patients were treated with high-dose intravenous methylprednisolone.

This clonotype was seen ten or more times. This clone's antigen is unknown. One base away there is no much larger clone; base qualities are not given. Ophthalmopathy patients had moderately to severely active disease, with a Clinical Activity Score of 3 or more, a NOSPECS grade of 4 or more, and a disease duration of less than 3 months. Exclusion was applied to patients with uncontrolled infections, other autoimmune diseases, pregnancy or lactation. Clinical symptoms, serum thyroxine and TRAb, thyroid ultrasound, and orbital computed tomography formed the basis for the diagnoses. Ficoll-Paque density gradient centrifugation was used to isolate PBMCs from 8 to 10 ml of fresh peripheral blood. Total RNA was extracted using Trizol reagent, and RNA quality was assessed on an Agilent 2100 Bioanalyzer. Paper-wide results and their limitations: No statistical method was used to set the sample size in advance, and investigators knew the group allocation. During validation, the model predicted progression to ophthalmopathy a median of about 6.3 months ahead of onset, with approximately 70% sensitivity and around 72% specificity. Blood samples also contained most of the expanded thyroid clonotypes (frequency above 0.001), which suggests that blood repertoires may reflect thyroid immune responses. Ophthalmopathy was separated from stable hyperthyroidism by a 13 V-J signature model, with roughly 88% sensitivity and roughly 81% specificity obtained in cross-validation and 80%/75% obtained in testing.

From a lookup of the germline V gene, CDR1 and CDR2 are ENHRY and SYGVKD. Trimming costs V 2 bases and J 7 bases, and their ends lie 12 bases apart. The CDR3, from cysteine to phenylalanine, totals 13 residues. Just the 39-base CDR3 DNA is kept, in frame starting at base 1. The TCR beta CDR3 regions were amplified from the RNA transcripts. The first round of RT-PCR for the TCR CDR3 was performed with the HTBI primer set and the Qiagen OneStep RT-PCR kit. A second multiplex PCR round built the libraries, followed by size selection and purification. The libraries were sequenced on an Illumina HiSeq2000 using paired-end 100 bp reads. In the authors' own workflow: SOAPnuke was used to process the raw data, removing reads that contained adapters or uncalled bases, had a mean Phred below 15, or lacked an exact match to the constant primer or identifier. COPE v1.2.5 was used to merge high-quality paired reads, and clonotypes were defined as unique nucleotide sequences. MiTCR v1.1 was used to align clonotypes to the IMGT TRBV, TRBD and TRBJ reference segments. Analysis was restricted to V-J combinations with a frequency above 0.0001, which covered about 99% of repertoires. The TCS score was defined as the ratio of F50 (clonal expansion) to E x V (chaos), calculated using BLOSUM62-based TCRdist between CDR3 peptides within each V-J. Welch's t-statistics and random forest reduced 500 to 550 V-J features to 10 to 15, which were used in a naive Bayes classifier (R e1071). TCRdb ran its own pipeline on the public reads, namely fastp trimming at Q25 and MiXCR clone calling, and kept in-frame beta chains. Entries that share a CDR3 protein sequence are merged under the most common genes and DNA. TCRdb's processing, not the authors' own work, is the source of the V and J calls. Counted in this sample were almost 350,000 distinct CDR3 sequences; about a sixth of them appeared once. Around 15% of the sample goes to the ten largest clones.

The rearranged segments are TRBV10-3 and TRBJ2-7; the D gene lacks a confident call. The receptor's source is a woman aged 40 to 49 with Graves' ophthalmopathy. Sequencing input: blood. The CDR3 region has the sequence CAISEPTPREQYF. The DNA sequence follows: TGTGCCATCAGTGAGCCCACGCCTCGGGAGCAGTACTTC.